This T cell receptor beta chain was identified in a study of control samples from healthy donors and cancer patients. V shed 0 bases and J shed 7 bases, with 13 bases lying between them. This CDR3 contains 15 residues. The germline gives CDR1 MNHNS, CDR2 SASEGT. Sequenced by immunoSEQ multiplex PCR; TCRdb stores in-frame clones only, minus some. Among about 94,000 clones listed, 86% were seen once. Material for sequencing was blood. This TCR derives from a woman between 50 and 59 years old in good health. The chain uses TRBV6-1 and TRBJ2-1, with a possible D match to TRBD2 (6 bases). CDR3 sequence (DNA): TGTGCCAGCAGTGAAGCGGAGACTAGGGCTAATGAGCAGTTCTTC. Protein: CASSEAETRANEQFF.